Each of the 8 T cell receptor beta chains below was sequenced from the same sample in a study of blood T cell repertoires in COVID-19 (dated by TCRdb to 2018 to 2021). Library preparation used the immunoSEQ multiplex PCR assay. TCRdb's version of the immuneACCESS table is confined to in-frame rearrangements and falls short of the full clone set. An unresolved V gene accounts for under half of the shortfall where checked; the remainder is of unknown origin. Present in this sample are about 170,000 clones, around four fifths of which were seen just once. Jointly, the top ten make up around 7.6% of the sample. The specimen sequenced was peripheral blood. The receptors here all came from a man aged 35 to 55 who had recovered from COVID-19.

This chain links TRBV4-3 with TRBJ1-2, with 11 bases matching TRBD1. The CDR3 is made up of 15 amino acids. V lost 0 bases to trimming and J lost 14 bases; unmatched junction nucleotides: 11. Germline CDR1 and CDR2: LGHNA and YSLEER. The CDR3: CASSQDRWDRGTITF. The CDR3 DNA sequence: TGCGCCAGCAGCCAAGATCGTTGGGACAGGGGGACGATTACCTTC.

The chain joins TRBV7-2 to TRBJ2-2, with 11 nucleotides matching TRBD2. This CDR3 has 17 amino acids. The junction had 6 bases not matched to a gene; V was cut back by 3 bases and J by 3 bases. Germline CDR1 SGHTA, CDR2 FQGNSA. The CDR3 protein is CASSFPGLADYTGELFF. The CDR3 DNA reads TGTGCCAGCAGCTTTCCGGGACTAGCGGATTACACCGGGGAGCTGTTTTTT.

CDR3 in DNA: TGTGCCAGCAGCCCCTATCAGGGGGAAGTGTGTGGCTACACCTTC. It encodes CASSPYQGEVCGYTF. This chain links TRBV5-4 with TRBJ1-2, with 7 bases lining up with TRBD1. Germline V lookup: CDR1 SGHNT, CDR2 YYREEE (reference sequence). The CDR3 is made up of 15 amino acids. V shed 4 bases and J 7 bases; nucleotides not matched to a gene: 13.

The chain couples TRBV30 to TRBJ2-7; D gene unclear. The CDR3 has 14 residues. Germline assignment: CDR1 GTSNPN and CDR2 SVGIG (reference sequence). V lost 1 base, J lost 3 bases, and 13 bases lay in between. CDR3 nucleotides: TGTGCCTGGAGTGGTAAGTCGCCAGACTACGAGCAGTACTTC. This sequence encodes CAWSGKSPDYEQYF.

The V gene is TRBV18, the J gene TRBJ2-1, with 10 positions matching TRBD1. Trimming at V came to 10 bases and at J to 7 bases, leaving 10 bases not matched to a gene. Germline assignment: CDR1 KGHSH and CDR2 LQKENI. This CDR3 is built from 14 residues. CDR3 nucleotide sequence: TGTGCCACCCAGAAGGACAGGGGGGAGAATGAGCAGTTCTTC. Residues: CATQKDRGENEQFF.

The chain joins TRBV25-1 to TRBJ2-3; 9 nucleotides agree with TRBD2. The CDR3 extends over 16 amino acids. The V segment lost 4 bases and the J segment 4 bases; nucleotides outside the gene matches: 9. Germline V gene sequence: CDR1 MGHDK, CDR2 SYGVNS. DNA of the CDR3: TGTGCCAGCAGTGTGACTAGCGGAGGGACCCCAGATACGCAGTATTTT. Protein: CASSVTSGGTPDTQYF.

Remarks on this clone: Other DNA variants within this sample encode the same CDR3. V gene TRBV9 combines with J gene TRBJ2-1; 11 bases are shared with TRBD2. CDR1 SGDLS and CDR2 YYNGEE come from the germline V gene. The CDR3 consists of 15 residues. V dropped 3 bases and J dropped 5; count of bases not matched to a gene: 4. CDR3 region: CASSDGLAGDNEQFF. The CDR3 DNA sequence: TGTGCCAGCAGCGACGGACTAGCGGGTGACAATGAGCAGTTCTTC. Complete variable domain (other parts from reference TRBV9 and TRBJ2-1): DSGVTQTPKHLITATGQRVTLRCSPRSGDLSVYWYQQSLDQGLQFLIQYYNGEERAKGNILERFSAQQFPDLHSELNLSSLELGDSALYFCASSDGLAGDNEQFFGPGTRLTVL.

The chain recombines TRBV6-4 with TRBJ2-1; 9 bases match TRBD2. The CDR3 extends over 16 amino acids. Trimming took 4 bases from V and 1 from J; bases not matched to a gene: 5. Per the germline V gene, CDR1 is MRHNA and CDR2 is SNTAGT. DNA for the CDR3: TGTGCCAGCAGTGGAGAAACTAGCGGGTCCTACAATGAGCAGTTCTTC. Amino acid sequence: CASSGETSGSYNEQFF.